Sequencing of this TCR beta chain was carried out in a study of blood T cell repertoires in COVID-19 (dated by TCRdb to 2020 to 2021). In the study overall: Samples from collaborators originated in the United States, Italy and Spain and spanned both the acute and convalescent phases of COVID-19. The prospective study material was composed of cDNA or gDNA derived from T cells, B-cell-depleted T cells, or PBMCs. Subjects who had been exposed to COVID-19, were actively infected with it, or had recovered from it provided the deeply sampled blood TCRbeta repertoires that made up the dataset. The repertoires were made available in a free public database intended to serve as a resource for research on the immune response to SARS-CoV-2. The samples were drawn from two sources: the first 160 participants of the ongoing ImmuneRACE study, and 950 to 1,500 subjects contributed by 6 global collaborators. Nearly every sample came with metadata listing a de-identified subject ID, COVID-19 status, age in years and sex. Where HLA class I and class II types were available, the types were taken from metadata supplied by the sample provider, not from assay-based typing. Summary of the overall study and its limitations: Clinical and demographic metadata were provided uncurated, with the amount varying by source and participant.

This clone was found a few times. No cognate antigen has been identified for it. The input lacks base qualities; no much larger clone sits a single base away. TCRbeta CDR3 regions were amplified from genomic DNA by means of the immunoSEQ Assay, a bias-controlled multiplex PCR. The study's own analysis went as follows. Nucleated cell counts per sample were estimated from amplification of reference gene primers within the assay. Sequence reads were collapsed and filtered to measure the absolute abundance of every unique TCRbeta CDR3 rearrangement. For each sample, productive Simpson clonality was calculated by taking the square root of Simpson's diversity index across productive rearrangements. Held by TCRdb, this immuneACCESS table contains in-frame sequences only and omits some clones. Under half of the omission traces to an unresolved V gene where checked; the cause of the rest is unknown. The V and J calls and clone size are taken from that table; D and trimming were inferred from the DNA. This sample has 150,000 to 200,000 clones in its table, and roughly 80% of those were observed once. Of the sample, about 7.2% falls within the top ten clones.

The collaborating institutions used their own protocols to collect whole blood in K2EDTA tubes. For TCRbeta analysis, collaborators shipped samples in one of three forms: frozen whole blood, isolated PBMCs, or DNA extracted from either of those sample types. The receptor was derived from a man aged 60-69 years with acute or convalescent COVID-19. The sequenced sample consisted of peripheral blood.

The base sequence is TGCGCCAGCAGCCAAGCTCTTTTTCAGGGGAAAGGAGCCTATAATTCACCCCTCCACTTT. Translated, it gives CASSQALFQGKGAYNSPLHF. The receptor chain draws on TRBV4-1 and TRBJ1-6; TRBD1 is possibly the D segment (6 matching bases). Reading the germline V gene gives CDR1 MGHRA and CDR2 YSYEKL. A distance of 21 bases separates the germline ends of V and J, which lose 1 base and 2 bases respectively. The CDR3 covers 20 residues, taking in both the cysteine and the phenylalanine. Only the CDR3 portion is preserved as DNA: 60 bases, with reading frame beginning at the first base.